The source of this T cell receptor beta chain is a study of blood T cells in healthy people across ages. For the second PCR, which ran for about 6 to 12 cycles, a sample-barcoded 5' primer and a J-beta primer mix were used. TCRdb redid the calling of the 5' RACE reads with MiXCR, one entry per CDR3 protein. The repertoire consists of 600,000 to 650,000 distinct CDR3 sequences, with around 54% occurring once and the leading ten covering over 30%. Study-wide results and limits: Roughly linear declines in TCR beta diversity per million T cells occurred with age.

Donors were healthy Caucasian individuals from Russia aged about 6 to 95. Each sample gave at least 7 million isolated PBMCs. Of note for this clonotype: What it binds is unknown.

The receptor was derived from a man aged 55 to 70 in good health. Sequencing input: blood.

The CDR3 loop is CASGRTPGQGSYEQYF. The DNA for the CDR3 is TGTGCCAGTGGAAGGACCCCGGGACAGGGCTCTTACGAGCAGTACTTC. This chain connects TRBV6-1 to TRBJ2-7, with TRBD1 matching 9 bases. Germline-derived CDR1 and CDR2 are MNHNS and SASEGT. This CDR3 is 16 amino acids long. Losses at the gene ends were 9 bases for V and 4 bases for J; bases not matched to a gene: 16.